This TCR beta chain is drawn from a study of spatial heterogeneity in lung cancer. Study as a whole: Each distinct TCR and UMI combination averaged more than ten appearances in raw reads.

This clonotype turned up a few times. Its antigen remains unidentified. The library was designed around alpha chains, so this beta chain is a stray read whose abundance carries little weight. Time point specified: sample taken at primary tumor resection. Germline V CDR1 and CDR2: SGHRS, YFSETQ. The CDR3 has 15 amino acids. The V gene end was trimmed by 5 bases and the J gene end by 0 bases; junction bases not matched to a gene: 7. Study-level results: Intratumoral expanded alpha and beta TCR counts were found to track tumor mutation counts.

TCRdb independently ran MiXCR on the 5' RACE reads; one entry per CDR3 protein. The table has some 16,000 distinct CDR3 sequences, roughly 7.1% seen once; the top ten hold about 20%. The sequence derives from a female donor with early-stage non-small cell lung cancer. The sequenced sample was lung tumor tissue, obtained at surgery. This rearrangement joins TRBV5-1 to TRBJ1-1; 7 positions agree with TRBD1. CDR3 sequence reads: CASRAGTALNTEAFF. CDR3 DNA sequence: TGCGCCAGCAGGGCCGGGACAGCCCTGAACACTGAAGCTTTCTTT.